The rows below give T cell receptor beta chains drawn from one sample of a study of beta chain features in type 1 diabetes. Repertoires were generated with immunoSEQ multiplex PCR, while TCRdb's copy carries only in-frame clones and drops some. The repertoire holds hundreds of thousands of clones, with over 10% as singletons. The sequenced sample was naive CD4+ T cells from blood. These receptors all come from a man between 18 and 35 years old with type 1 diabetes. Each CDR3 is given with its conserved first and last residue. The D gene is left open where the match is weak. Clone size is shown for a subset of rows, as once, few, many or a class of expanded clone.

v_gene	abundance	j_gene	d_gene	CDR3aa	CDR3nt
TRBV5-1	few	TRBJ2-7	TRBD1	CASSLEQGGSEQYF	TGCGCCAGCAGCTTGGAACAGGGGGGAAGCGAGCAGTACTTC
TRBV6-1	.	TRBJ1-6	.	CASLGGQNSPLHF	TGTGCCAGCTTGGGAGGACAAAATTCACCCCTCCACTTT
TRBV5-6	few	TRBJ1-6	.	CASSLLDRNNSPLHF	TGTGCCAGCAGCTTGCTGGACAGAAATAATTCACCCCTCCACTTT
TRBV7-9	.	TRBJ2-3	.	CASSVGRISTDTQYF	TGTGCCAGCAGCGTTGGACGGATTAGCACAGATACGCAGTATTTT
TRBV27	few	TRBJ2-7	TRBD1	CASTDRDSYEQYF	TGTGCCAGCACCGACAGGGACTCCTACGAGCAGTACTTC
TRBV13	.	TRBJ2-7	TRBD1	CASSATGTGGSEQYF	TGTGCCAGCAGCGCCACCGGGACAGGGGGTTCCGAGCAGTACTTC
TRBV18	few	TRBJ1-1	.	CASSPPLQGEAFF	TGTGCCAGCTCACCACCGTTACAGGGTGAAGCTTTCTTT
TRBV21-1	few	TRBJ2-4	.	CASSRQGEAKNIQYF	TGTGCCAGCAGCAGACAGGGGGAAGCCAAAAACATTCAGTACTTC
TRBV27	few	TRBJ2-2	TRBD1	CASSPRQGWLDTGELFF	TGTGCCAGCAGTCCTCGACAGGGTTGGTTAGACACCGGGGAGCTGTTTTTT
TRBV30	.	TRBJ1-3	.	CAWSVREAGNTIYF	TGTGCCTGGAGTGTACGGGAGGCTGGAAACACCATATATTTT
TRBV7-3	.	TRBJ2-7	TRBD1	CASSSDRAGEQYF	TGTGCCAGCAGCTCAGACAGGGCTGGCGAGCAGTACTTC
TRBV6-5	few	TRBJ1-5	TRBD1	CASSRGQGHQPQHF	TGTGCCAGCAGCCGCGGACAGGGACATCAGCCCCAGCATTTT
TRBV20-1	few	TRBJ1-2	.	CSAASLYGYTF	TGCAGTGCTGCCAGTCTCTATGGCTACACCTTC
TRBV25-1	few	TRBJ2-1	TRBD2	CASSVLAGGRNEQFF	TGTGCCAGCAGTGTGCTTGCGGGGGGTCGTAATGAGCAGTTCTTC
TRBV27	.	TRBJ2-3	TRBD2	CASSSPSGGPTDTQYF	TGTGCCAGCAGTTCCCCTAGCGGGGGCCCCACAGATACGCAGTATTTT
TRBV19	.	TRBJ2-1	TRBD1	CASIPRDRKYNEQFF	TGTGCCAGTATCCCCCGGGACAGAAAGTACAATGAGCAGTTCTTC
TRBV20-1	.	TRBJ1-1	.	CSAGRNTEAFF	TGCAGTGCAGGTCGGAACACTGAAGCTTTCTTT
TRBV6-4	.	TRBJ2-1	TRBD2	CASSAFLAGGIEQFF	TGTGCCAGCAGTGCGTTTTTAGCGGGGGGTATTGAGCAGTTCTTC
TRBV25-1	.	TRBJ2-5	.	CASSEDLGQETQYF	TGTGCCAGCAGTGAGGACCTGGGCCAAGAGACCCAGTACTTC
TRBV6-5	.	TRBJ2-5	.	CASSQRETQYF	TGTGCCAGCAGCCAAAGGGAGACCCAGTACTTC
TRBV15	.	TRBJ2-7	.	CATSRDLGAYEQYF	TGTGCCACCAGCAGAGATCTCGGAGCATACGAGCAGTACTTC
TRBV18	.	TRBJ1-1	TRBD1	CASSLTGRDTEAFF	TGTGCCAGCTCATTGACAGGGAGGGACACTGAAGCTTTCTTT
TRBV7-8	.	TRBJ1-5	TRBD1	CASSSDREAQPQHF	TGTGCCAGCAGCTCGGACAGGGAGGCTCAGCCCCAGCATTTT
TRBV2	once	TRBJ2-7	.	CASGSQGNLDEQYF	TGTGCCAGCGGGTCTCAGGGTAATTTGGACGAGCAGTACTTC
TRBV9	few	TRBJ1-1	TRBD1	CASSVGTGVLTEAFF	TGTGCCAGCAGCGTGGGGACAGGAGTCCTCACTGAAGCTTTCTTT
TRBV11-3	once	TRBJ2-1	.	CASSGAGTVSSYNEQFF	TGTGCCAGCAGCGGAGCCGGGACGGTGAGCTCCTACAATGAGCAGTTCTTC
TRBV5-6	.	TRBJ1-4	.	CASSLGWGTYEKLFF	TGTGCCAGCAGCTTGGGATGGGGGACGTATGAAAAACTGTTTTTT
TRBV7-2	few	TRBJ2-2	TRBD1	CASSSRGTGTGELFF	TGTGCCAGCAGCTCCAGGGGGACGGGCACCGGGGAGCTGTTTTTT
TRBV27	.	TRBJ1-1	.	CATWTVRDTEAFF	TGTGCCACCTGGACAGTGCGGGACACTGAAGCTTTCTTT
TRBV5-4	few	TRBJ2-3	TRBD2	CASSPRTSGGAADTQYF	TGTGCCAGCAGCCCCCGGACTAGCGGGGGGGCCGCTGATACGCAGTATTTT
TRBV11-2	few	TRBJ2-3	.	CASSSGGAATDTQYF	TGTGCCAGCAGCTCTGGGGGAGCGGCCACAGATACGCAGTATTTT
TRBV7-9	few	TRBJ2-5	.	CASSLFAQETQYF	TGTGCCAGCAGCTTATTCGCCCAAGAGACCCAGTACTTC
TRBV13	.	TRBJ2-7	.	CASSPGLSSYEQYF	TGTGCCAGCAGCCCGGGACTTAGCTCCTACGAGCAGTACTTC
TRBV15	few	TRBJ2-5	.	CATSRDLQETQYF	TGTGCCACCAGCAGAGATCTCCAAGAGACCCAGTACTTC
TRBV9	few	TRBJ1-1	TRBD1	CASSVVPDRDHEAFF	TGTGCCAGCAGCGTAGTCCCCGACAGGGACCATGAAGCTTTCTTT
TRBV6-1	.	TRBJ2-7	TRBD1	CASSEYRGTGGPYEQYF	TGTGCCAGCAGTGAATATAGAGGGACAGGGGGACCCTACGAGCAGTACTTC
TRBV6-5	.	TRBJ1-2	.	CASSYSLGPVNYGYTF	TGTGCCAGCAGTTACTCTCTCGGGCCGGTTAACTATGGCTACACCTTC
TRBV28	few	TRBJ2-1	TRBD1	CASRGDRAEQFF	TGTGCCAGCAGGGGCGACAGGGCTGAGCAGTTCTTC
TRBV28	.	TRBJ2-3	.	CATESSTDTQYF	TGTGCCACCGAGTCTAGCACAGATACGCAGTATTTT
TRBV2	.	TRBJ1-2	.	CASSRDYGYTF	TGTGCCAGCAGTAGGGACTATGGCTACACCTTC
TRBV25-1	.	TRBJ2-1	.	CASSRGAADEQFF	TGTGCCAGCAGCAGGGGGGCCGCGGATGAGCAGTTCTTC
TRBV6-1	few	TRBJ2-5	TRBD2	CATLAGGQETQYF	TGTGCCACCCTAGCGGGGGGGCAAGAGACCCAGTACTTC
TRBV18	few	TRBJ1-1	TRBD1	CASSPSGQGNTEAFF	TGTGCCAGCTCACCGTCGGGACAGGGGAACACTGAAGCTTTCTTT
TRBV19	.	TRBJ1-5	.	CASSIGNQPQHF	TGTGCCAGTAGTATAGGCAATCAGCCCCAGCATTTT
TRBV11-3	.	TRBJ1-2	.	CASSPRTVNYGYTF	TGTGCCAGCAGCCCACGGACGGTAAACTATGGCTACACCTTC
TRBV25-1	few	TRBJ1-1	.	CASSAHRGGGTEAFF	TGTGCCAGCAGTGCCCATCGGGGGGGAGGCACTGAAGCTTTCTTT
TRBV18	.	TRBJ2-5	.	CASSPGVGLGETQYF	TGTGCCAGCTCACCAGGCGTCGGCCTAGGGGAGACCCAGTACTTC
TRBV5-6	.	TRBJ1-4	.	CASSFLTNEKLFF	TGTGCCAGCAGCTTCTTGACTAATGAAAAACTGTTTTTT
TRBV16	.	TRBJ2-1	.	CASSPLRNEQFF	TGTGCCAGCAGCCCCTTAAGGAATGAGCAGTTCTTC
TRBV29-1	.	TRBJ1-2	.	CSVGMLGNYGYTF	TGCAGCGTTGGGATGCTAGGGAACTATGGCTACACCTTC
TRBV29-1	.	TRBJ2-5	.	CSDGGQGETQYF	TGCAGCGATGGGGGGCAGGGCGAGACCCAGTACTTC
TRBV2	.	TRBJ1-6	.	CASSDIGRVSPLHF	TGTGCCAGCAGTGATATCGGCAGGGTTTCACCCCTCCACTTT
TRBV14	few	TRBJ2-4	.	CASSQEWTKNIQYF	TGTGCCAGCAGCCAAGAATGGACCAAAAACATTCAGTACTTC